The present T cell receptor (beta chain) was sequenced within a study of blood T cell repertoires in COVID-19. Original processing methods: Estimation of nucleated cell counts was performed using reference gene primer amplification. TCRdb's table, derived via immunoSEQ multiplex PCR, lists solely in-frame clones and lacks some. V and J calls and clone size are those listed in that table; D and trimming were worked out from the DNA. This sample yields around 150,000 clones, of which roughly 80% are seen a single time; approximately 11% belongs to the top ten. The TCR originated in a man in his fifties or sixties who had recovered from COVID-19. Sequencing used peripheral blood.

CDR3 residues: CASSFQGAGNTEAFF. The CDR3 nucleotides read TGCGCCAGCAGCTTTCAGGGGGCGGGGAACACTGAAGCTTTCTTT. V is TRBV5-1 and J is TRBJ1-1, with 8 positions matching TRBD1. Germline loops: CDR1 SGHRS, CDR2 YFSETQ. J lost 1 base, V lost 2 bases, and 4 bases had no gene match. The CDR3 covers 15 residues.